The rows below give T cell receptor beta chains drawn from one sample of a study of human T cells and chemical hapten exposure. One entry per CDR3 protein, called by TCRdb with MiXCR from the RACE reads. The data show under 60,000 distinct CDR3 sequences, 11% seen once. Sequencing was performed on whole blood, taken in connection with sensitization to the hapten diphenylcyclopropenone (DPC). These receptors came from a woman in her thirties or forties with alopecia areata. Some clones in this sample may be carry-over from other donors' samples. CDR3s include the opening cysteine and the closing phenylalanine or tryptophan. A D gene is named only where the DNA matches it firmly. Only part of the rows carry a size: once, few, many, or a class if the clone is expanded.

CDR3aa	CDR3nt	d_gene	j_gene	v_gene	abundance
CASQQGGSKNIQYF	TGTGCCAGCCAACAGGGAGGTTCCAAAAACATTCAGTACTTC	NA	TRBJ2-4	TRBV5-4	NA
CASSSQNYNEQFF	TGTGCCAGCAGTTCGCAGAATTACAATGAGCAGTTCTTC	NA	TRBJ2-1	TRBV6-6	many
CASSEIQGAHNQPQHF	TGTGCCAGCAGTGAAATACAGGGGGCCCACAATCAGCCCCAGCATTTT	TRBD1	TRBJ1-5	TRBV6-4	many
CSASTGPPSGANVLTF	TGCAGCGCCTCGACAGGCCCTCCTTCTGGGGCCAACGTCCTGACTTTC	NA	TRBJ2-6	TRBV29-1	few
CASGRFSGANVLTF	TGTGCTAGTGGCCGTTTCTCTGGGGCCAACGTCCTGACTTTC	NA	TRBJ2-6	TRBV12-5	NA
CASSQDGGQSPLRDTQYF	TGTGCCAGCAGCCAAGACGGAGGACAGTCCCCATTGAGAGATACGCAGTATTTT	NA	TRBJ2-3	TRBV14	NA
CASSLSGSRSTDTQYF	TGTGCCAGCAGTCTATCCGGGAGTCGTAGCACAGATACGCAGTATTTT	NA	TRBJ2-3	TRBV7-3	many
CASTPPRRLAPPNTGELFF	TGTGCCAGCACCCCTCCACGAAGATTAGCGCCGCCTAACACCGGGGAGCTGTTTTTT	NA	TRBJ2-2	TRBV7-9	NA
CASSPRTSGNQETQYF	TGCGCCAGCAGCCCCCGGACTAGCGGGAACCAAGAGACCCAGTACTTC	TRBD2	TRBJ2-5	TRBV5-1	NA
CASSPRTAGRNEKLFF	TGTGCCAGCAGTCCCCGGACGGCAGGCCGGAATGAAAAACTGTTTTTT	NA	TRBJ1-4	TRBV28	NA
CASSQDGGKKLFF	TGCGCCAGCAGCCAAGATGGGGGGAAAAAACTGTTTTTT	NA	TRBJ1-4	TRBV4-3	few
CSASREWDGYTF	TGCAGTGCTAGTAGGGAATGGGATGGCTACACCTTC	NA	TRBJ1-2	TRBV20-1	NA
CASSLGYTDTQYF	TGTGCCAGCAGCTTAGGATACACAGATACGCAGTATTTT	NA	TRBJ2-3	TRBV11-2	many
CASSQELTDTQYF	TGTGCCAGCAGCCAAGAACTTACAGATACGCAGTATTTT	NA	TRBJ2-3	TRBV4-2	NA
CASSFRRGRGLDSNQPQHF	TGTGCCAGCAGTTTCCGCCGGGGTAGGGGCTTGGATAGCAATCAGCCCCAGCATTTT	NA	TRBJ1-5	TRBV28	NA
CSARVTSGRRETQYF	TGCAGTGCTAGAGTGACTAGCGGGAGGCGAGAGACCCAGTACTTC	TRBD2	TRBJ2-5	TRBV20-1	many
CASSFAGEAFF	TGTGCCAGCAGCTTTGCAGGTGAAGCTTTCTTT	NA	TRBJ1-1	TRBV11-1	many